The 2 T cell receptor beta chains in this list originate from one sample, sequenced in a study of shared clonotypes between healthy human individuals. Profiling relied on immunoSEQ multiplex PCR, and the TCRdb table lists in-frame clones only, not all of them. The sample lists millions of clones, around 94% occurring once. The sequenced sample consisted of naive CD4+ T cells sorted from blood. Subset denoted: CD45RA+ positively selected. The receptors were gathered from a man younger than 35 in good health.

The chain couples TRBV7-6 to TRBJ2-5, with TRBD1 identical over 7 bases. Trimming removed 5 bases from V and 5 bases from J; junction bases left unmatched: 14. CDR1 is SGHVS and CDR2 is FNYEAQ in the germline V gene. The CDR3 extends over 16 amino acids. This CDR3 reads CASSPWDRRPRETQYF. The CDR3 nucleotides are TGTGCCAGCAGCCCGTGGGACAGACGGCCCAGGGAGACCCAGTACTTC.

V gene TRBV7-2 combines with J gene TRBJ1-4; D gene ambiguous. This CDR3 is built from 15 residues. Trimming took off 3 bases at V and 0 bases at J, with 8 bases between the two ends. Germline-derived CDR1 and CDR2 are SGHTA and FQGNSA. Here the CDR3 reads CASSFDGATNEKLFF. CDR3 nucleotides: TGTGCCAGCAGCTTTGACGGTGCAACTAATGAAAAACTGTTTTTT. The full variable domain, completed using reference TRBV7-2 and TRBJ1-4, is GAGVSQSPSNKVTEKGKDVELRCDPISGHTALYWYRQSLGQGLEFLIYFQGNSAPDKSGLPSDRFSAERTGGSVSTLTIQRTQQEDSAVYLCASSFDGATNEKLFFGSGTQLSVL.